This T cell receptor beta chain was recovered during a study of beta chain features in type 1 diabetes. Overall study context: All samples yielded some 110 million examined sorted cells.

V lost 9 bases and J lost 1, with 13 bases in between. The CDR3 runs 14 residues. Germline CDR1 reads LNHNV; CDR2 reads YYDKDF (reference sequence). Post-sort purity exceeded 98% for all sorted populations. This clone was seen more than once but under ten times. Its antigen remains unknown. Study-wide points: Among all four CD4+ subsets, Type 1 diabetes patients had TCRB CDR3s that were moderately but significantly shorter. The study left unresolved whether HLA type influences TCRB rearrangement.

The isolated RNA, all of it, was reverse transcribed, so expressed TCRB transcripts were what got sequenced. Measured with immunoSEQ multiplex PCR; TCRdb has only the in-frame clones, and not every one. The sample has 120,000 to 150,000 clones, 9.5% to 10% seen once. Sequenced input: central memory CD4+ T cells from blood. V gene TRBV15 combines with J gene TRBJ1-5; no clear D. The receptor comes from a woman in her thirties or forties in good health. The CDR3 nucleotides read TGTGCCACTTCCGGGGAGGACAGCAATCAGCCCCAGCATTTT. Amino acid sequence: CATSGEDSNQPQHF.